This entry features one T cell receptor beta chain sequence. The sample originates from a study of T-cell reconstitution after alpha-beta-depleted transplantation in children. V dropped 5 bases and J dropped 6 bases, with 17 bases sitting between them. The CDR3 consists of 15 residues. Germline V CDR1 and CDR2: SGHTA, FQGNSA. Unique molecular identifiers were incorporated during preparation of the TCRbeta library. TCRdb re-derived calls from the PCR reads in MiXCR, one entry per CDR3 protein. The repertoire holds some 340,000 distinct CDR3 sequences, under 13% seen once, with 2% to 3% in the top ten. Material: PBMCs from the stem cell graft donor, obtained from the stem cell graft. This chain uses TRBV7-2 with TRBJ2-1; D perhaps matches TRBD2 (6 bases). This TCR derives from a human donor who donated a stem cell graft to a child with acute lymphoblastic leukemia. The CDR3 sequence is CASSKRLGSLNEQFF. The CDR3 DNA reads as TGTGCCAGCAGCAAAAGACTAGGGTCCCTCAATGAGCAGTTCTTC.